These 10 T cell receptor beta chains were all obtained from the same sample, sequenced in a study of graft-versus-host responses after intestinal transplantation. For these receptors, no antigen is known. Data came from immunoSEQ multiplex PCR; TCRdb stores just in-frame clones and leaves some out. The sample contains approximately 89,000 clones, approximately 90% of which appear only once. Sample: unstimulated CD4+ T cells sorted from spleen or lymph node cells, taken before intestinal transplant. The source is a human donor who received an intestinal transplant.

The rearrangement links TRBV6-1 to TRBJ2-3, with 10 bases matching TRBD1. The germline gives CDR1 MNHNS, CDR2 SASEGT. V trimming: 6 bases; J trimming: 2 bases; junction bases outside the gene matches: 2. The CDR3 spans 14 residues. The CDR3 region is CASRGQGFTDTQYF. CDR3 nucleotides: TGTGCCAGCAGGGGACAGGGGTTCACAGATACGCAGTATTTT.

The CDR3 reads CTSSQDTLAGGPSEQFF. CDR3 nucleotide sequence: TGCACCAGCAGCCAAGATACACTAGCGGGAGGGCCATCCGAGCAGTTCTTC. The gene calls are TRBV1 and TRBJ2-1; the D call of TRBD2 is as the table states it, not checked on the DNA. TRBV1 is a pseudogene segment. The CDR3 has 17 residues.

Concerning this clone: The junction departs from germline at one end; a sequencing error may be responsible. This sequence joins TRBV11-2 and TRBJ1-5; D remains unclear. The germline V gene encodes CDR1 SGHAT and CDR2 FQNNGV. The CDR3 contains 13 residues. CDR3 in amino acids: CASNLLSQSPQHF. The CDR3 DNA reads TGTGCCAGCAACTTATTATCACAGTCGCCCCAGCATTTT.

A single count supports this clone. The chain combines TRBV6-1 with TRBJ2-1; the match to TRBD2 covers 9 bases. The CDR3 has 14 amino acids. Germline V gene lookup returns CDR1 MNHNS and CDR2 SASEGT. The V gene end was trimmed by 4 bases and the J gene end by 4 bases; junction bases not matched to a gene: 2. CDR3 in DNA: TGTGCCAGCAGTGGCGCGGGAGGGTACAATGAGCAGTTCTTC. Amino acid sequence: CASSGAGGYNEQFF.

The rearrangement links TRBV6-1 to TRBJ2-5, with TRBD1 matching over 10 bases. Looked up from germline, CDR1 is MNHNS and CDR2 is SASEGT. The CDR3 contains 11 residues. After removal of 1 base from V and 14 bases from J, the junction contained 1 base not matched to a gene. CDR3 loop: CASSEGTGGYF. CDR3 nucleotide sequence: TGTGCCAGCAGTGAAGGGACAGGGGGATACTTC.

This chain links TRBV5-1 with TRBJ1-1, with a tentative D call TRBD1 (5 bases). The V and J ends lost 3 bases and 3 bases respectively, with 18 bases between them. Germline V gene sequence: CDR1 SGHRS, CDR2 YFSETQ. CDR3 length equals 16 residues. CDR3 protein: CASSSAGGWGDTEAFF. CDR3 nucleotides: TGCGCCAGCAGCTCTGCGGGAGGGTGGGGGGACACTGAAGCTTTCTTT. Using reference TRBV5-1 and TRBJ1-1 for the parts outside the CDR3, the full variable domain is KAGVTQTPRYLIKTRGQQVTLSCSPISGHRSVSWYQQTPGQGLQFLFEYFSETQRNKGNFPGRFSGRQFSNSRSEMNVSTLELGDSALYLCASSSAGGWGDTEAFFGQGTRLTVV.

In its sample, this clone was seen once. The chain recombines TRBV4-2 with TRBJ2-5; TRBD2 agrees at 11 bases. This CDR3 is 17 amino acids long. Germline lookup yields CDR1 LGHNA and CDR2 YNFKEQ. The V and J ends lost 3 bases and 4 bases, in that order; junction bases with no gene match: 10. The CDR3 is CASSQRLTGTSGETQYF. Written as DNA, the CDR3 is TGTGCCAGCAGCCAGCGATTGACCGGGACTAGCGGAGAGACCCAGTACTTC.

This sequence joins TRBV5-6 and TRBJ2-5, with 13 bases aligning to TRBD2. The CDR3 sequence is 19 residues long. V dropped 1 base and J dropped 5; count of bases not matched to a gene: 14. Germline loops: CDR1 SGHDT, CDR2 YYEEEE. The CDR3 DNA follows: TGTGCCAGCAGCTTGACAGGGGGGGGACTAGCGGGATATTTGGAGACCCAGTACTTC. As protein: CASSLTGGGLAGYLETQYF.

The genes are TRBV5-3 and TRBJ2-2; 9 positions agree with TRBD1. TRBV5-3 is classed as an ORF, of uncertain function. CDR3 length equals 20 residues. Losses at the gene ends were 3 bases for V and 7 bases for J; bases not matched to a gene: 22. CDR3 amino acids: CARSSRTGAKTKSGCGELFF. Written as DNA, the CDR3 is TGTGCCAGAAGCTCCAGGACAGGGGCGAAGACTAAATCGGGGTGCGGGGAGCTGTTTTTT.

The chain combines TRBV28 with TRBJ2-7; 8 bases fit TRBD1. Trimming at V came to 6 bases and at J to 0 bases, leaving 10 bases not matched to a gene. CDR3 size: 16 residues. Per the germline V gene, CDR1 is MDHEN and CDR2 is SYDVKM. The CDR3 coding sequence is TGTGCCAGCAGCCTCAGGGGGCAAGCGGGCTCCTACGAGCAGTACTTC. As protein: CASSLRGQAGSYEQYF.